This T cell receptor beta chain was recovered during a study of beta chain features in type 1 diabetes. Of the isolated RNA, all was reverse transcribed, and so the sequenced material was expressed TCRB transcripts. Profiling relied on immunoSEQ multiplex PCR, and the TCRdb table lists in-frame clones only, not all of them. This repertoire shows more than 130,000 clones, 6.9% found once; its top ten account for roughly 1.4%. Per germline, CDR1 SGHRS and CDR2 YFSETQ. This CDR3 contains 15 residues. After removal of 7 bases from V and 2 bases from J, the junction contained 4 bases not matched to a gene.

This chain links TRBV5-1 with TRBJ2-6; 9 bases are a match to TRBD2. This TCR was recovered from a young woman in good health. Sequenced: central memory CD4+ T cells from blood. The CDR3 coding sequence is TGCGCCAGCGGATTAGCGGGAGCTGGGGCCAACGTCCTGACTTTC. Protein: CASGLAGAGANVLTF.